This is a list of T cell receptor beta chains from one sample in a study of CD8 T cells in ankylosing spondylitis. TCRdb itself ran the 5' RACE reads through MiXCR, one entry per CDR3 protein. The table has around 28,000 distinct CDR3 sequences, roughly 29% seen once; the top ten hold roughly 42%. The sequenced material came from synovial fluid, either unsorted or a sorted T cell fraction (not recorded which). The receptors derive from a male donor with ankylosing spondylitis. CDR3s include the opening cysteine and the closing phenylalanine or tryptophan. Each record gives: clone size, V gene, D gene, J gene, CDR3 DNA, CDR3 protein. The D gene is left open where the match is weak. The size field is filled for only some rows; it gives once, few, many or a size class.

.,TRBV27,.,TRBJ1-1,TGTGCCAGCAGTTTATCAGGCTTCGGCACTGAAGCTTTCTTT,CASSLSGFGTEAFF
.,TRBV24-1,TRBD2,TRBJ2-5,TGTGCCACCAGTGATTTCGGACTAGCGGGAGCAGAGACCCAGTACTTC,CATSDFGLAGAETQYF
many,TRBV20-1,.,TRBJ1-5,TGCAGTGCGCGACAAGGGCTAAGCAATCAGCCCCAGCATTTT,CSARQGLSNQPQHF
.,TRBV30,.,TRBJ1-5,TGTGCCTTAAATTATCACCCCAATCAGCCCCAGCATTTT,CALNYHPNQPQHF
.,TRBV27,TRBD1,TRBJ2-5,TGTGCCAGCAGAAAAGGACAGGGCCAAGAGACCCAGTACTTC,CASRKGQGQETQYF
.,TRBV20-1,.,TRBJ1-2,TGCAGTGTTAGCCCGGGAGGCGAGAACTATGGCTACACCTTC,CSVSPGGENYGYTF
many,TRBV7-9,.,TRBJ2-3,TGTGCCAGCAGCTTGTGGAGGGGACCAGATACGCAGTATTTT,CASSLWRGPDTQYF
.,TRBV10-2,.,TRBJ1-1,TGCGCCAGCAGTGAGCTAGAGACCACTGAAGCTTTCTTT,CASSELETTEAFF
.,TRBV12-3/TRBV12-4,TRBD1,TRBJ1-6,TGTGCCAGCAGTCCTAGGGGACAGGGGACCTATAATTCACCCCTCCACTTT,CASSPRGQGTYNSPLHF
.,TRBV27,.,TRBJ1-6,TGTGCCAGCAGTTTACGCGGGAACTATAATTCACCCCTCCACTTT,CASSLRGNYNSPLHF
many,TRBV4-1,.,TRBJ2-5,TGCGCCAGCAGCCAAGCCGGTAGCGCCGAGGGGACCCAGTACTTC,CASSQAGSAEGTQYF
.,TRBV18,.,TRBJ2-7,TGTGCCAGCTCACCTCGGGACACAACCTACGAGCAGTACTTC,CASSPRDTTYEQYF
.,TRBV7-9,TRBD2,TRBJ2-3,TGTGCCAGCAGCTTATCTCCGGCGGGAGGTATCACAGATACGCAGTATTTT,CASSLSPAGGITDTQYF
.,TRBV15,.,TRBJ2-3,TGTGCCACCAGCAGAGCGGCAGGGAGCACAGATACGCAGTATTTT,CATSRAAGSTDTQYF
few,TRBV29-1,.,TRBJ1-2,TGCAGCGTTGTTTTGTTCGGGTATGGCTACACCTTC,CSVVLFGYGYTF
.,TRBV11-2,.,TRBJ1-1,TGTGCCAGCAGCCTGATGCCCGAACAGGTCGCCACTGAAGCTTTCTTT,CASSLMPEQVATEAFF
.,TRBV9,TRBD1,TRBJ1-2,TGTGCCAGCAGCCATTCTAGGGGGACAGAGTACGGCTACACCTTC,CASSHSRGTEYGYTF
.,TRBV29-1,.,TRBJ1-1,TGCAGCGTTGTACAGCTGAACACTGAAGCTTTCTTT,CSVVQLNTEAFF
many,TRBV20-1,TRBD2,TRBJ2-4,TGCAGTGCTAGAGATGAGTGGGAGGGCCACGGCAAAAACATTCAGTACTTC,CSARDEWEGHGKNIQYF
many,TRBV6-2/TRBV6-3,.,TRBJ2-1,TGTGCCAGCAGTTTGGAGATAGACCAACTTTACAATGAGCAGTTCTTC,CASSLEIDQLYNEQFF
.,TRBV15,TRBD1,TRBJ1-2,TGTGCCACCAGCGGGTGGACAGGGACCAACTATGGCTACACCTTC,CATSGWTGTNYGYTF
many,TRBV27,.,TRBJ2-1,TGTGCCAGCAGACTAGGTTGGCCTGCCAATGAGCAGTTCTTC,CASRLGWPANEQFF
.,TRBV19,.,TRBJ1-1,TGTGCCAGTGGACCTCACAACACTGAAGCTTTCTTT,CASGPHNTEAFF
many,TRBV5-4,.,TRBJ1-5,TGTGCCAGCAGCTTAGGGGGTGAGGGACAGCCCCAGCATTTT,CASSLGGEGQPQHF
.,TRBV7-2,.,TRBJ2-2,TGTGCCAGCAGCGGGGAGGACTCCAGTCCCGGGGAGCTGTTTTTT,CASSGEDSSPGELFF
few,TRBV27,.,TRBJ1-2,TGTGCCAGCAGGAATACGGGGGGCTACACCTTC,CASRNTGGYTF
few,TRBV2,.,TRBJ1-4,TGTGCCAGCAGTGCCGGAGATGCTGAAAAACTGTTTTTT,CASSAGDAEKLFF
.,TRBV20-1,.,TRBJ2-3,TGCAGTGCTATCATCATGGGCGCTGAATCCCTAGCAGATACGCAGTATTTT,CSAIIMGAESLADTQYF
few,TRBV20-1,.,TRBJ2-7,TGCAGTGCTAGCCTCCTCTCCGGACAGATTAAGAAGCAGTACTTC,CSASLLSGQIKKQYF
few,TRBV7-9,.,TRBJ1-4,TGTGCCAGCAGCCCGCAGGAAAAACTGTTTTTT,CASSPQEKLFF
few,TRBV15,.,TRBJ2-2,TGTGCCACCAGCAGAGGAGGCACCGGGGAGCTGTTTTTT,CATSRGGTGELFF
few,TRBV28,TRBD1,TRBJ2-1,TGTGCCAGCAGTTCAGGACAGGGGGTCAACGATGAGCAGTTCTTC,CASSSGQGVNDEQFF
many,TRBV19,.,TRBJ1-1,TGTGCCAGTAGCTGGCGGGGCAGTTTGAACACTGAAGCTTTCTTT,CASSWRGSLNTEAFF
many,TRBV27,TRBD2,TRBJ2-7,TGTGCCAGCAGTTTGGTGGTAGCGGGGAGTTACGAGCAGTACTTC,CASSLVVAGSYEQYF
.,TRBV11-2,.,TRBJ2-1,TGTGCCAGCAGCTTCTCTGAAAGGGAGCAGTTCTTC,CASSFSEREQFF
.,TRBV27,TRBD2,TRBJ2-1,TGTGCCATCAGTTTATCGAGAGGACTAGCGGGAAGGGGTGAGCAGTTCTTC,CAISLSRGLAGRGEQFF
few,TRBV6-4,TRBD1,TRBJ2-2,TGTGCCAGCAGCACAGGGGGCGACACCGGGGAGCTGTTTTTT,CASSTGGDTGELFF
.,TRBV20-1,TRBD1,TRBJ1-6,TGCAGTGCTCCTCCGGGACAGGGAAACTCACCCCTCCACTTT,CSAPPGQGNSPLHF
many,TRBV11-3,TRBD2,TRBJ2-1,TGTGCCAGCAGCTCAAACAGGGAGCGGGAGCTGCTCTACCAGTTCTTC,CASSSNRERELLYQFF
many,TRBV27,.,TRBJ1-2,TGTGCCAGCAGTTTATTCGGGGGCGCGACTGGTAACTATGGCTACACCTTC,CASSLFGGATGNYGYTF
few,TRBV6-2/TRBV6-3,.,TRBJ2-7,TGTGCCAGCAGTTACTCGAGTAAGGTGTGGCATACCTACGAGCAGTACTTC,CASSYSSKVWHTYEQYF
.,TRBV12-3/TRBV12-4,.,TRBJ2-1,TGTGCCAGCAGTCCCGCGAGGGCAAATGAGCAGTTCTTC,CASSPARANEQFF